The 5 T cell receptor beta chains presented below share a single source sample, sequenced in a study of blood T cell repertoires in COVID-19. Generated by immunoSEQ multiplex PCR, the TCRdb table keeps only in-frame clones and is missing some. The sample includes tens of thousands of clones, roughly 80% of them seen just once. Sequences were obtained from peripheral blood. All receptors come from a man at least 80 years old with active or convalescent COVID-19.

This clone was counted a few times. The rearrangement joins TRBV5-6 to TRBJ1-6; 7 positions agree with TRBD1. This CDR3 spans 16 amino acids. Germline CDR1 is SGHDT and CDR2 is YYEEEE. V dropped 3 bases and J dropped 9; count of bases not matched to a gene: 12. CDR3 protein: CASSSRLVTGSSPLHF. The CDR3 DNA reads TGTGCCAGCAGCTCGCGCCTTGTGACAGGGTCTTCACCCCTCCACTTT.

The CDR3 spells CASSLRDRGAGDTQYF. The CDR3 DNA is TGCGCCAGCAGCTTGAGGGACAGGGGTGCAGGGGATACGCAGTATTTT. The chain has TRBV5-1 and TRBJ2-3; 10 bases fit TRBD1. Germline lookup yields CDR1 SGHRS and CDR2 YFSETQ. The CDR3 loop spans 16 amino acids. The V and J ends lost 1 base and 6 bases, in that order; junction bases with no gene match: 8.

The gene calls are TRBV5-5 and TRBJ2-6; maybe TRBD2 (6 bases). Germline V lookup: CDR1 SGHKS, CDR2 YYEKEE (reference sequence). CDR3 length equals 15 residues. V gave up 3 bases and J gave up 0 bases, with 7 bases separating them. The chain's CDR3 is CASSWGDSGANVLTF. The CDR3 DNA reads TGTGCCAGCAGCTGGGGGGACTCTGGGGCCAACGTCCTGACTTTC.

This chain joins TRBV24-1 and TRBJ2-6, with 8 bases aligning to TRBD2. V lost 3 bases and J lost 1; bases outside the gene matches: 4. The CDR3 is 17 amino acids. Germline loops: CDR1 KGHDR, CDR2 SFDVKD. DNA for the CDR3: TGTGCCACCAGTGATCCCTCGGGGGGGTCTGGGGCCAACGTCCTGACTTTC. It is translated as CATSDPSGGSGANVLTF.

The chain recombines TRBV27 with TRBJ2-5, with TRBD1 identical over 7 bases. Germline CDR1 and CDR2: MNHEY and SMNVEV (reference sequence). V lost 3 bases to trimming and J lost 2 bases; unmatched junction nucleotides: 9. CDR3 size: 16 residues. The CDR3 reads CASSLRWDSLQETQYF. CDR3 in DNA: TGTGCCAGCAGTTTGAGATGGGACAGCCTGCAAGAGACCCAGTACTTC.